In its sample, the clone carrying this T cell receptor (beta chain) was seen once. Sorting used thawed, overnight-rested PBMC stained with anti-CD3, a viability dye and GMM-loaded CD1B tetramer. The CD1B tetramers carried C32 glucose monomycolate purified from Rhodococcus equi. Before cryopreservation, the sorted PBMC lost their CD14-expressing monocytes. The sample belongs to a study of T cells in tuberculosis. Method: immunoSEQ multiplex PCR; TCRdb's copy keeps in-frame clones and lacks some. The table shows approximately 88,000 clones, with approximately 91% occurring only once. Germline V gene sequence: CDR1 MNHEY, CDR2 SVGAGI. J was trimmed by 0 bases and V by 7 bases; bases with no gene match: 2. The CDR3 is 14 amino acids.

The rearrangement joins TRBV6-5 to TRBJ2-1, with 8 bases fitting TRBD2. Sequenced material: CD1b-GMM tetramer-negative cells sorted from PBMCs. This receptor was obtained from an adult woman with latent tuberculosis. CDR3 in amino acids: CASTRGGSYNEQFF. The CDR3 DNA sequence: TGTGCCAGCACCCGGGGGGGCTCCTACAATGAGCAGTTCTTC.